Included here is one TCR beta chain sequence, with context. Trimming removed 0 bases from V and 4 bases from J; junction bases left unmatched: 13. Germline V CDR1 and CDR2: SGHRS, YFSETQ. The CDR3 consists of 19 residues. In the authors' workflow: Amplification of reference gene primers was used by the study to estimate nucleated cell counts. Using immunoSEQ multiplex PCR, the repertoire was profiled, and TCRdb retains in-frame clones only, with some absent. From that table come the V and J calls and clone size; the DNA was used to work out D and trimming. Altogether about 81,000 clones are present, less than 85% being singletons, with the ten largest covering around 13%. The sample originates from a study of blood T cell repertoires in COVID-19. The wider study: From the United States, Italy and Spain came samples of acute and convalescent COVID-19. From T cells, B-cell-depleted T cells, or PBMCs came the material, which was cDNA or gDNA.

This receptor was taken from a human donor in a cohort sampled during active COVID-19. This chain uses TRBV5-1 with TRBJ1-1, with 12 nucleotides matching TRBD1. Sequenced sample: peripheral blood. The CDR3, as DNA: TGCGCCAGCAGCTTGGCAAGGCTCGGGACAGGGGGCGGGGGCACTGAAGCTTTCTTT. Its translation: CASSLARLGTGGGGTEAFF.